This entry lists 17 T cell receptor beta chains sequenced from one sample in a study of breast tumors, draining lymph nodes, adjacent tissues. One entry per CDR3 protein results from TCRdb running MiXCR on the multiplex PCR reads. The sample lists fewer than 80,000 distinct CDR3 sequences; about 40% were seen once. Sequencing was performed on breast tumor tissue. All receptors derive from a female donor with breast cancer. Some clones in this sample may be carry-over from other donors' samples.

This clonotype was seen only a few times. With a much larger clone just one base away, this may be a read error. Here the CDR3 omits its conserved ending phenylalanine or tryptophan, so a read error is the likely source. The chain is built from TRBV7-2 and TRBJ2-2; 7 bases agree with TRBD2. The CDR3 extends over 14 amino acids. The V gene's germline CDR1 is SGHTA and CDR2 FQGNSA. After removal of 4 bases from V and 7 bases from J, the junction contained 6 bases not matched to a gene. The chain's CDR3 is CASSWGGGGGELFL. DNA for the CDR3: TGTGCCAGCAGCTGGGGGGGTGGAGGCGGGGAGCTGTTTCTT.

The genes are TRBV5-1 and TRBJ1-2, with 8 bases identical to TRBD1. CDR3 length equals 16 residues. Germline CDR1 reads SGHRS; CDR2 reads YFSETQ. The V and J ends lost 5 bases and 2 bases, in that order; junction bases with no gene match: 11. The chain's CDR3 is CASRLTGVPLNYGYTF. The CDR3 nucleotides are TGCGCCAGCAGGTTGACAGGGGTCCCCTTGAACTATGGCTACACCTTC.

Note on this clonotype: The junction departs from germline at one end; a sequencing error may be responsible. The genes are TRBV7-7 and TRBJ2-1, with 10 bases fitting TRBD1. The CDR3 totals 14 residues. Germline loops: CDR1 SSHAT, CDR2 FNYEAQ (reference sequence). The CDR3 DNA is TGTGCTAGCAGCGCCGGACAGGGGGGCAATGAGCAGTTCTTC. Amino acid sequence: CASSAGQGGNEQFF.

In its sample, this clonotype was seen a few times. This sequence may be a read error, since a much larger clone differs from it by one base. V and J are TRBV5-6 and TRBJ1-2, with unresolved D. Trimming took off 0 bases at V and 10 bases at J, with 10 bases between the two ends. The CDR3 extends over 12 amino acids. Germline V gene lookup returns CDR1 SGHDT and CDR2 YYEEEE. The CDR3, as DNA: TGTGCCAGCAGCTTGGTGGGCACCTACTACACCTTC. This codes for CASSLVGTYYTF.

This clonotype was counted at least ten times. The rearrangement uses TRBV20-1 and TRBJ2-5, with D uncertain. Trimming cost V 3 bases and J 5 bases, with 25 bases left between them. CDR1 is DFQATT, CDR2 SNEGSKA, per germline (reference sequence). The length of the CDR3 is 17 residues. The CDR3 reads CSARAPAYASLVETQYF. The CDR3 DNA sequence: TGCAGTGCTAGGGCTCCAGCCTACGCTTCTCTGGTGGAGACCCAGTACTTC.

This clonotype was observed a few times. A much larger clone is a single base away; this may be a read error. The J gene is TRBJ1-5, the V gene TRBV6-6, with D unclear. This CDR3 is 15 amino acids long. From germline, CDR1 is MNHNY and CDR2 SVGAGI (reference sequence). The ends were cut back, 5 bases at V and 0 bases at J, with 11 bases in the middle. For the CDR3, the DNA is TGTGCCAGCAGTCCGGAGTCGCATAGCAATCAGCCCCAGCATTTT. The encoded protein is CASSPESHSNQPQHF.

The chain combines TRBV7-8 with TRBJ2-5; D might be TRBD2 (7 bases). CDR1 SGHVS and CDR2 FQNEAQ come from the germline V gene. Trimming stripped 6 bases from V and 5 bases from J, with 19 bases between. The CDR3 has 15 amino acids. CDR3 sequence reads: CASRLTRGAGETQYF. The CDR3 DNA is TGTGCCAGCAGGCTGACTCGGGGGGCCGGGGAGACCCAGTACTTC.

This clonotype has a count of ten or more. The chain carries TRBV6-2 or TRBV6-3 and TRBJ2-5, with D tentatively TRBD2 (5 bases). CDR3 size: 15 residues. CDR1 and CDR2 from the germline V gene are MNHEY and SVGEGT. Trimming removed 0 bases from V and 5 bases from J, with 13 bases in between. CDR3 nucleotide sequence: TGTGCCAGCAGTTACTCTGTGGCTAGCTGGGAGACCCAGTACTTC. Encoded protein: CASSYSVASWETQYF.

In its sample, this clonotype was seen many times. The chain recombines TRBV27 with TRBJ2-1; a weak D match, TRBD2 (6 bases). The CDR3 loop spans 17 amino acids. Germline loops: CDR1 MNHEY, CDR2 SMNVEV (reference sequence). The V gene lost 4 bases and the J gene lost 10 bases, with 26 bases spanning the gap. The CDR3 reads CASSSPSSAPLEVEQFF. As DNA, the CDR3 is TGTGCCAGCAGTTCCCCCTCTAGCGCCCCGTTAGAAGTGGAGCAGTTCTTC.

This clonotype has only a few counts. A read error is possible here, since a much larger clone lies one base away. The gene calls are TRBV11-2 and TRBJ1-2; no clear D. CDR3 size: 12 residues. CDR1 is SGHAT and CDR2 is FQNNGV in the germline V gene. CDR3 loop: CASSKNYYAYTF. The CDR3 bases are TGTGCCAGCAGCAAAAACTACTATGCCTACACCTTC. The complete variable domain, with remaining parts taken from reference TRBV11-2 and TRBJ1-2, reads EAGVAQSPRYKIIEKRQSVAFWCNPISGHATLYWYQQILGQGPKLLIQFQNNGVVDDSQLPKDRFSAERLKGVDSTLKIQPAKLEDSAVYLCASSKNYYAYTFGSGTRLTVV.

V usage is TRBV7-3 and J usage is TRBJ2-1; 15 nucleotides match TRBD2. Germline V gives CDR1 SGHTA, CDR2 FQGTGA. J lost 4 bases, V lost 5 bases, and 15 bases had no gene match. The CDR3 length is 20 residues. The CDR3 reads CASSPTRGLAGGPSYNEQFF. CDR3 nucleotides: TGTGCCAGCAGCCCGACGCGAGGACTAGCGGGGGGGCCCTCGTACAATGAGCAGTTCTTC.

This clonotype was seen repeatedly, ten times or more. The chain is built from TRBV18 and TRBJ2-7; 7 bases align to TRBD1. The CDR3 length is 16 residues. Trimming cost V 0 bases and J 5 bases; bases outside gene matches: 10. Germline V CDR1 and CDR2: KGHSH, LQKENI. In DNA, the CDR3 is TGTGCCAGCTCACCACCGATAGGACAGGTTGGCCACGAGCAGTACTTC. Protein product: CASSPPIGQVGHEQYF.

This clonotype was counted many times. The chain is built from TRBV5-8 and TRBJ2-7, with 8 bases identical to TRBD2. With 1 base clipped from V and 7 bases from J, the junction kept 1 base outside the gene matches. Germline CDR1 is SGHTS and CDR2 is YDEGEE. The CDR3 runs to 12 residues. In DNA form, the CDR3 reads TGTGCCAGCAGCTTGTTAGCGGGGGAGCAGTACTTC. This sequence encodes CASSLLAGEQYF.

Many counts were recorded for this clonotype. The chain uses TRBV7-8 and TRBJ2-7, with 9 bases lining up with TRBD2. The ends lost 1 base at V and 6 bases at J; junction bases unmatched: 7. Germline V gene data show CDR1 as SGHVS and CDR2 as FQNEAQ. This CDR3 is built from 15 residues. CDR3 in amino acids: CASSLGVAGVGEQYF. The CDR3 coding sequence is TGTGCCAGCAGCTTAGGGGTAGCGGGAGTCGGCGAGCAGTACTTC.

This clonotype has ten or more counts. The chain is built from TRBV5-8 and TRBJ1-2; no definite D call. The CDR3 length is 14 residues. Between the trimmed V and J ends, which lost 2 bases and 2 bases, there was a span of 10 bases. The V gene's germline CDR1 is SGHTS and CDR2 YDEGEE. This CDR3 reads CASSLNGQNYGYTF. DNA for the CDR3: TGTGCCAGCAGCTTAAATGGGCAAAACTATGGCTACACCTTC.

In its sample, this clonotype was seen many times. The V gene is TRBV5-8, the J gene TRBJ1-2; D is perhaps TRBD1 (5 bases). CDR3 size: 13 residues. Looked up from germline, CDR1 is SGHTS and CDR2 is YDEGEE. The V end lost 2 bases, the J end lost 6 bases, and 11 bases lay between the germline ends. The CDR3 DNA is TGTGCCAGCAGCTTTGGAGGGGATCATGGCTACACCTTC. This translates into CASSFGGDHGYTF.

On this clonotype: This sequence may be a read error, since a much larger clone differs from it by one base. The chain has TRBV18 and TRBJ2-3, with 11 bases matching TRBD2. The CDR3 is made up of 16 amino acids. Germline V CDR1 and CDR2: KGHSH, LQKENI. The CDR3 region has the DNA TGTGCCAGCTCACCACAACTAGCGGGGGTCTTAGATACGCATTATTTT. This translates into CASSPQLAGVLDTHYF.